A single T cell receptor beta chain is shown here with its context. Its antigen is as yet unknown. These data belong to a study of T cells after posttransplantation cyclophosphamide. Study-wide results and caveats: Later blood repertoires were often dominated by clones from the donor CD8+ memory compartment. Recipient CMV seropositivity and CMV reactivation strongly tracked TRB clonality.

Cells defined as naive were viable CD3+CD4+ or CD3+CD8+ and CCR7+CD45RA+CD45RO-CD95-CD27+CD28+. Sequencing was performed with immunoSEQ multiplex PCR; in TCRdb, only in-frame clones are kept and a portion is missing. Of about 31,000 clones in the sample, 90% to 95% were seen once. V lost 3 bases to trimming and J lost 0 bases, with 14 bases between them. The CDR3 covers 16 residues. Germline V gives CDR1 MGHRA, CDR2 YSYEKL. The chain combines TRBV4-1 with TRBJ1-2, with a tentative D call TRBD1 (5 bases). The clonotype comes from a man aged 25 to 45 in good health and a related stem cell transplant donor. What was sequenced was naive CD4+ T cells sorted from blood. Here the CDR3 DNA reads TGCGCCAGCAGCCATCCCGCCAGGGCCACTAACTATGGCTACACCTTC. Protein product: CASSHPARATNYGYTF.